These 20 T cell receptor beta chains share one sample of origin, sequenced in a study of shared clonotypes between healthy human individuals. Profiling relied on immunoSEQ multiplex PCR, and the TCRdb table lists in-frame clones only, not all of them. The profile shows about 1.5 million clones, 95% to 99% of them singletons. Input material: naive CD4+ T cells sorted from blood. Subset described: CD45RA+ positively selected. The receptors stem from a man aged 25-45 years in good health.

Details on this clone: Other DNA variants within this sample encode the same CDR3. This rearrangement joins TRBV5-1 to TRBJ2-5; 7 bases line up with TRBD1. The germline CDR1 and CDR2 sequences are SGHRS and YFSETQ. The CDR3 covers 15 residues. V trimming: 2 bases; J trimming: 2 bases; junction bases outside the gene matches: 6. CDR3 loop: CASSFGTALQETQYF. The CDR3 DNA sequence: TGCGCCAGCAGCTTCGGGACAGCCCTACAAGAGACCCAGTACTTC.

The J gene is TRBJ2-1, the V gene TRBV5-4; no clear D gene. The CDR3 spans 12 residues. The V gene lost 4 bases and the J gene lost 5 bases, with 7 bases spanning the gap. Germline V gives CDR1 SGHNT, CDR2 YYREEE (reference sequence). CDR3 residues: CASSAYNNEQFF. The CDR3 nucleotides read TGTGCCAGCAGCGCGTATAACAATGAGCAGTTCTTC.

The CDR3, as DNA: TGTGCCAGCAGCCAAGAGGGGAGGCGGGACGGCCAAGAGACCCAGTACTTC. It codes for CASSQEGRRDGQETQYF. The chain combines TRBV4-2 with TRBJ2-5, with D tentatively TRBD2 (6 bases). Trimming left V 0 bases short and J 1 base short, with 15 bases between. Germline V CDR1 and CDR2: LGHNA, YNFKEQ. This CDR3 has 17 amino acids.

This chain uses TRBV30 with TRBJ1-1; 11 nucleotides align to TRBD1. The junction had 7 bases not matched to a gene; V was cut back by 3 bases and J by 1 base. The CDR3 has 16 amino acids. Germline V gene sequence: CDR1 GTSNPN, CDR2 SVGIG (reference sequence). In nucleotides, the CDR3 is TGTGCCTGGAGGCCGGGGACAGGGGGACGGAACACTGAAGCTTTCTTT. This codes for CAWRPGTGGRNTEAFF.

As for this clone: The junction departs from germline at one end; a sequencing error may be responsible. The chain uses TRBV7-9 and TRBJ2-7; a weak D match, TRBD1 (5 bases). This CDR3 region has 12 residues. Germline CDR1 SEHNR, CDR2 FQNEAQ (reference sequence). As DNA, the CDR3 is TGTGCCAGCAGCTTTGGGCCGACAGAGCGACACTTC. Translated: CASSFGPTERHF.

This chain uses TRBV25-1 with TRBJ2-7; TRBD2 agrees at 12 bases. The CDR3 runs 13 residues. V was pared by 6 bases and J by 3 bases, with 0 bases of the junction left unmatched. Germline lookup yields CDR1 MGHDK and CDR2 SYGVNS. The chain's CDR3 is CASRTSGGYEQYF. CDR3 DNA sequence: TGTGCCAGCAGGACTAGCGGGGGCTACGAGCAGTACTTC.

The V call is TRBV5-5, the J call TRBJ2-7; D may match TRBD1 or TRBD2 (5 bases each). Germline V gene sequence: CDR1 SGHKS, CDR2 YYEKEE (reference sequence). V was cut by 9 bases and J by 0 bases, with 16 bases left in between. The CDR3 length is 14 residues. The CDR3 sequence: CATHRGESSYEQYF. In DNA form, the CDR3 reads TGTGCCACTCACAGAGGGGAAAGCTCCTACGAGCAGTACTTC.

DNA for the CDR3: TGTGCCAGCAGCTTCCGGACTAGCGGGCACCAAGAGACCCAGTACTTC. Protein product: CASSFRTSGHQETQYF. J is TRBJ2-5 and V is TRBV9; 11 positions agree with TRBD2. Germline CDR1 and CDR2: SGDLS and YYNGEE. Trimming took 4 bases from V and 0 from J; bases not matched to a gene: 5. The CDR3 is 16 amino acids.

V usage is TRBV5-6 and J usage is TRBJ2-1; D gene uncertain. Trimming pared 0 bases from V and 10 bases from J, leaving 5 bases between. Looked up from germline, CDR1 is SGHDT and CDR2 is YYEEEE. The CDR3 contains 11 residues. The CDR3 is CASSLAYEQFF. The CDR3, as DNA: TGTGCCAGCAGCTTGGCATACGAGCAGTTCTTC.

This sequence joins TRBV28 and TRBJ1-5; tentative D call: TRBD1 (6 bases). CDR1 and CDR2 from the germline V gene are MDHEN and SYDVKM. This CDR3 has 15 residues. V lost 5 bases and J lost 7, with 18 bases in between. For the CDR3, the DNA is TGTGCCAGCAGTAAGCAACAGGGTTCGAGGCAGCCCCAGCATTTT. Its protein product is CASSKQQGSRQPQHF.

This chain connects TRBV6-5 to TRBJ1-1; the D is unclear. CDR1 is MNHEY and CDR2 is SVGAGI in the germline V gene. CDR3 length equals 13 residues. V shed 6 bases and J shed 8 bases, with 16 bases lying between them. The CDR3 sequence is CASSDGIAAEAFF. The CDR3 nucleotides read TGTGCCAGCAGCGACGGAATCGCGGCCGAAGCTTTCTTT.

The sample holds one count of this clone. The rearrangement joins TRBV5-1 to TRBJ2-1, with TRBD2 identical over 8 bases. CDR1 and CDR2 from the germline V gene are SGHRS and YFSETQ. The CDR3 is 14 amino acids. Trimming cost V 3 bases and J 8 bases; bases outside gene matches: 7. This CDR3 is CASSSGGPGYEQFF. In nucleotides, the CDR3 is TGCGCCAGCAGCTCGGGAGGGCCGGGCTATGAGCAGTTCTTC.

The chain employs TRBV23-1 and TRBJ2-2; D possibly corresponds to TRBD2 (5 bases). TRBV23-1 is an open reading frame, and its role is uncertain. This CDR3 is built from 18 residues. Trimming took off 2 bases at V and 2 bases at J, with 18 bases between the two ends. The CDR3 here is CASSQEGSNGSNTGELFF. The CDR3 region has the DNA TGCGCCAGCAGTCAAGAGGGCAGTAATGGGAGCAACACCGGGGAGCTGTTTTTT.

This rearrangement joins TRBV2 to TRBJ1-3; D may be TRBD1 (5 bases). V was shortened by 4 bases and J by 1 base, with 8 bases between the two germline ends. This CDR3 spans 14 amino acids. From germline, CDR1 is SNHLY and CDR2 FYNNEI. The CDR3: CASSGDLSGNTIYF. DNA for the CDR3: TGTGCCAGCAGTGGGGACCTGTCTGGAAACACCATATATTTT.

In DNA form, the CDR3 reads TGTGCCAGCAGTCGGACAGGGGCGGAATTAGGAGAGACCCAGTACTTC. Translating it yields CASSRTGAELGETQYF. The rearrangement uses TRBV14 and TRBJ2-5; 9 positions match TRBD1. The CDR3 spans 16 residues. Per the germline V gene, CDR1 is SGHDN and CDR2 is FVKESK. J was trimmed by 4 bases and V by 6 bases; bases with no gene match: 12.

In DNA form, the CDR3 reads TGCGCCAGCAGCTTGAGGGGCCAGGGGAGCTCTGGAAACACCATATATTTT. Encoded protein: CASSLRGQGSSGNTIYF. This chain uses TRBV5-1 with TRBJ1-3, with D possibly being TRBD1 (6 bases). The CDR3 length is 17 residues. Looked up from germline, CDR1 is SGHRS and CDR2 is YFSETQ. V lost 1 base, J lost 0 bases, and 14 bases lay in between.

The chain joins TRBV7-2 to TRBJ2-1; 12 bases match TRBD2. The CDR3 sequence is 16 residues long. J gave up 2 bases and V 6 bases, and 5 bases lay outside the gene matches. Germline V gene data show CDR1 as SGHTA and CDR2 as FQGNSA. CDR3 DNA: TGTGCCAGCAGTCGACTAGCGGGAGCGCCCTACAATGAGCAGTTCTTC. Translation: CASSRLAGAPYNEQFF.

This clone was recorded once. V usage is TRBV15 and J usage is TRBJ1-2; no clear D gene. V gave up 1 base and J gave up 4 bases, with 13 bases separating them. From germline, CDR1 is LNHNV and CDR2 YYDKDF (reference sequence). This CDR3 spans 15 amino acids. The CDR3 sequence: CATSRGGGDLYGYTF. In nucleotides, the CDR3 is TGTGCCACCAGCAGAGGCGGCGGAGATCTCTATGGCTACACCTTC.

The chain carries TRBV4-1 and TRBJ2-3; 9 bases agree with TRBD2. V was pared by 4 bases and J by 4 bases, with 6 bases of the junction left unmatched. This CDR3 contains 15 residues. Per the germline V gene, CDR1 is MGHRA and CDR2 is YSYEKL. The CDR3: CASSPPAGGADTQYF. Here the CDR3 DNA reads TGCGCCAGCAGCCCACCAGCGGGAGGAGCAGATACGCAGTATTTT.

The chain's CDR3 is CASSFVGSGGEQYF. Written as DNA, the CDR3 is TGTGCCAGCAGCTTTGTTGGATCCGGCGGGGAGCAGTACTTC. The chain uses TRBV7-9 and TRBJ2-7; D might be TRBD2 (5 bases). The CDR3 has 14 amino acids. Germline assignment: CDR1 SEHNR and CDR2 FQNEAQ (reference sequence). Trimming removed 3 bases from V and 7 bases from J, with 16 bases in between.